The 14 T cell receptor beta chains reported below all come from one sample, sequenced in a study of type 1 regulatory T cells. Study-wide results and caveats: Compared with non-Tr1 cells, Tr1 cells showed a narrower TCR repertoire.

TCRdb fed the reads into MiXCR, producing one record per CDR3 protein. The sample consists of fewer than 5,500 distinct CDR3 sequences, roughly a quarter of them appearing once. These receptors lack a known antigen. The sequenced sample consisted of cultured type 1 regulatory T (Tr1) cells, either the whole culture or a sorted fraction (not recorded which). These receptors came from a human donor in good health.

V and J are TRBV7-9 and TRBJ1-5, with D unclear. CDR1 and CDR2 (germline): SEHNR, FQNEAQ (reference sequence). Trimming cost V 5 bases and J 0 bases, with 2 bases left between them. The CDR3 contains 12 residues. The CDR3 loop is CASSNSNQPQHF. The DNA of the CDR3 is TGTGCCAGCAGCAATAGCAATCAGCCCCAGCATTTT.

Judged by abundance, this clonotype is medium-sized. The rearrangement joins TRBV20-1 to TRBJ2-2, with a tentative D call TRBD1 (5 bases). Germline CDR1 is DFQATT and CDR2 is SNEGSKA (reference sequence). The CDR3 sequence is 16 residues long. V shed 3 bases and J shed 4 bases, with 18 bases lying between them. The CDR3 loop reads CSASRAGQRVTGELFF. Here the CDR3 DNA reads TGCAGTGCTAGCAGGGCAGGGCAAAGAGTCACCGGGGAGCTGTTTTTT.

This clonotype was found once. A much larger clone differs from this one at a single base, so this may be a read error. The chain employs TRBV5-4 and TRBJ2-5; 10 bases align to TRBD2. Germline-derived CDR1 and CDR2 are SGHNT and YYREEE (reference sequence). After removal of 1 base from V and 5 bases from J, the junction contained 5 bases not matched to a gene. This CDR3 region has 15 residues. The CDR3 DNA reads TGTGCCAGCAGCTTGAGCGGGGGGGGCGCGGAGACCCAGTACTTC. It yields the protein CASSLSGGGAETQYF.

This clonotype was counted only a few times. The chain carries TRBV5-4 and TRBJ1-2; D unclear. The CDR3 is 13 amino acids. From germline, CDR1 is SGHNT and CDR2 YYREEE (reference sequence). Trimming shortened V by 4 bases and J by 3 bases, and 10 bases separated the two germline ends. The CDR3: CASSPDGYYGYTF. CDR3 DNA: TGTGCCAGCAGCCCCGACGGGTACTATGGCTACACCTTC. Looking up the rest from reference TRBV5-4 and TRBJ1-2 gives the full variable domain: ETGVTQSPTHLIKTRGQQVTLRCSSQSGHNTVSWYQQALGQGPQFIFQYYREEENGRGNFPPRFSGLQFPNYSSELNVNALELDDSALYLCASSPDGYYGYTFGSGTRLTVV.

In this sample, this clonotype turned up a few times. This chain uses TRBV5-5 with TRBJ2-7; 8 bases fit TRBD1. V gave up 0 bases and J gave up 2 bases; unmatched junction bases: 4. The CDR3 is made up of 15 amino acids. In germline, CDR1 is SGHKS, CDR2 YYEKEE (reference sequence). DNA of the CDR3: TGTGCCAGCAGCTTGGCGGCAGGGGGCGCCTACGAGCAGTACTTC. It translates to CASSLAAGGAYEQYF.

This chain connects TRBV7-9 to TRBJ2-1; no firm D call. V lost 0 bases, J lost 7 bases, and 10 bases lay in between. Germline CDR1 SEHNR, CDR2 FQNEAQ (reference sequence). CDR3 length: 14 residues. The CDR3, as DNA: TGTGCCAGCAGCTTAGCAGCCAGAATGAATGAGCAGTTCTTC. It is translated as CASSLAARMNEQFF.

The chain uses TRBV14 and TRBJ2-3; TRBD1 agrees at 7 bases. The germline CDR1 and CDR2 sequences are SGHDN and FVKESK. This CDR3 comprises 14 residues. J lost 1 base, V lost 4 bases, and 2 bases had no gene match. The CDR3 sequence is CASSPGTGTDTQYF. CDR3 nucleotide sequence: TGTGCCAGCAGCCCCGGGACAGGCACAGATACGCAGTATTTT. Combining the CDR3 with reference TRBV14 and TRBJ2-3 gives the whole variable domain EAGVTQFPSHSVIEKGQTVTLRCDPISGHDNLYWYRRVMGKEIKFLLHFVKESKQDESGMPNNRFLAERTGGTYSTLKVQPAELEDSGVYFCASSPGTGTDTQYFGPGTRLTVL.

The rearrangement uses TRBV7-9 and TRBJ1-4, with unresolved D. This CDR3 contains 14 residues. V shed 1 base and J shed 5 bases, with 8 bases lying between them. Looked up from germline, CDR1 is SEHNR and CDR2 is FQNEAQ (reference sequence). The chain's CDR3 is CASSLGQPNEKLFF. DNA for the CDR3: TGTGCCAGCAGCTTAGGGCAGCCAAATGAAAAACTGTTTTTT. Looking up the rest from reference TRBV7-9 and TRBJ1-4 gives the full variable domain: DTGVSQNPRHKITKRGQNVTFRCDPISEHNRLYWYRQTLGQGPEFLTYFQNEAQLEKSRLLSDRFSAERPKGSFSTLEIQRTEQGDSAMYLCASSLGQPNEKLFFGSGTQLSVL.

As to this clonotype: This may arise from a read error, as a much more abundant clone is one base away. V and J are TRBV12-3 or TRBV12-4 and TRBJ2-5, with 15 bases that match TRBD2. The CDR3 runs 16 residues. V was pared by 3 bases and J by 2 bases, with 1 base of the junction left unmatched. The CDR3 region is CASSLGTSGGQETQYF. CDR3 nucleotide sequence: TGTGCCAGCAGTTTGGGGACTAGCGGGGGGCAAGAGACCCAGTACTTC.

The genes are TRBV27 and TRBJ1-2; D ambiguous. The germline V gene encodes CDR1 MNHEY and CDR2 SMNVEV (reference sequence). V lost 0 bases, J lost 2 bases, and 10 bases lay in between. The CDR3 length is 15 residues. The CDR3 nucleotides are TGTGCCAGCAGTTTATCAGGGAGTCGCAACTATGGCTACACCTTC. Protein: CASSLSGSRNYGYTF.

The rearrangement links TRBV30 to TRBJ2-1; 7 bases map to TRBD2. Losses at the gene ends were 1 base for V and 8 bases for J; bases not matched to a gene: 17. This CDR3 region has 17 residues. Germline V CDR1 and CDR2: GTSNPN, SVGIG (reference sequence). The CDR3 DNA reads TGTGCCTGGAGTGCCCTTTTGTCCGCGGGGGTTTACTATGAGCAGTTCTTC. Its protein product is CAWSALLSAGVYYEQFF.

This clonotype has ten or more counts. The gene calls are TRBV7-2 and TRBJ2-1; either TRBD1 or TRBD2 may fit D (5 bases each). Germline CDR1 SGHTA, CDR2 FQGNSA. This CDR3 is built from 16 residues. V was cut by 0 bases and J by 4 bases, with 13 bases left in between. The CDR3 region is CASSLAPRGEYNEQFF. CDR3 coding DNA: TGTGCCAGCAGCTTAGCGCCCCGGGGCGAATACAATGAGCAGTTCTTC.

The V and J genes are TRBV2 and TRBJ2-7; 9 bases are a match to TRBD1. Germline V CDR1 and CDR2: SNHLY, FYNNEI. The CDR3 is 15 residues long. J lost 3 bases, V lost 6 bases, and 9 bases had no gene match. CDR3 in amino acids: CASSSGDRVVYEQYF. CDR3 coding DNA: TGTGCCAGCAGCAGTGGGGACAGGGTTGTCTACGAGCAGTACTTC.

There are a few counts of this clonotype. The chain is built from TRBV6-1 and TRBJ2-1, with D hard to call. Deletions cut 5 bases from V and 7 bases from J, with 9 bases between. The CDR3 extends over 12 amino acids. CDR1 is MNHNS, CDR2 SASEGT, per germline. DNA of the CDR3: TGTGCCAGCAGTCTGTCCCGTAATGAGCAGTTCTTC. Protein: CASSLSRNEQFF.